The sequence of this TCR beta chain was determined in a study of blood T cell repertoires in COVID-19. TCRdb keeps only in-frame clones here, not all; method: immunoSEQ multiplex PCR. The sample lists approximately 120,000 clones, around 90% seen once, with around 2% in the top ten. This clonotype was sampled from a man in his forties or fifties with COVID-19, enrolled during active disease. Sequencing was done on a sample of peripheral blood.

The DNA of the CDR3 is TGTGCCAGCAGGACAGGGGATTCACCCCTCCACTTT. It encodes CASRTGDSPLHF. V gene TRBV2 combines with J gene TRBJ1-6; 8 positions agree with TRBD1. CDR1 SNHLY and CDR2 FYNNEI come from the germline V gene. The trim removed 6 bases at V and 8 bases at J, leaving 0 bases unmatched. This CDR3 is 12 amino acids long.